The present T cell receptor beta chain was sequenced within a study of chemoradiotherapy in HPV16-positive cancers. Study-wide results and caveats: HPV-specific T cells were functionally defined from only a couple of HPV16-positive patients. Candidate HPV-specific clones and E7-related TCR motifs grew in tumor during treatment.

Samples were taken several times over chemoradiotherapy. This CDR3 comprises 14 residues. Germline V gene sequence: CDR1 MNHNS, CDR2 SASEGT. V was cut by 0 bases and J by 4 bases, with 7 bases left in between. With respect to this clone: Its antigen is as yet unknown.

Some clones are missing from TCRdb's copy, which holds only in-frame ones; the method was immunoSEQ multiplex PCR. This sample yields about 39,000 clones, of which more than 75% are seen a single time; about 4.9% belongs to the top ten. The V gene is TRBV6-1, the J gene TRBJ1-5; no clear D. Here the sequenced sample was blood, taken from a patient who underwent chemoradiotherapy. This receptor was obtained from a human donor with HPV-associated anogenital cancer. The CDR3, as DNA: TGTGCCAGCAGTGAAGCGATAGGGAATCAGCCCCAGCATTTT. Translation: CASSEAIGNQPQHF.